This is a list of T cell receptor beta chains from one sample in a study of control samples from healthy donors and cancer patients. Sequencing used immunoSEQ multiplex PCR; TCRdb keeps in-frame clones, though not all of them. The data contain around 180,000 clones, approximately 86% of them singletons. The sample comprised blood. Receptors were obtained from a woman in her 30s in good health. CDR3s include the opening cysteine and the closing phenylalanine or tryptophan. Each record gives: CDR3 length, J gene, clone size, V gene, D gene, CDR3 DNA, CDR3 protein. The D gene is left open where the match is weak. The size entry is marked missing in some rows and otherwise reads once, few, many or a size class.

>17|TRBJ2-1|few|TRBV11-3|TRBD1
TGTGCCAGCAGCTTAGATCAAAGGGGGCCAATTTACAATGAGCAGTTCTTC
CASSLDQRGPIYNEQFF
>14|TRBJ2-7|once|TRBV6-5|.
TGTGCCAGCACCTCCCCGGGGGAGACCTACGAGCAGTACTTC
CASTSPGETYEQYF
>16|TRBJ2-3|once|TRBV9|.
TGTGCCAGCAGCGGGCCCGGTAACCGAAGCACAGATACGCAGTATTTT
CASSGPGNRSTDTQYF
>15|TRBJ2-2|.|TRBV28|.
TGTGCCAGCAGTTTGGTGGACAGATCTACCGGGGAGCTGTTTTTT
CASSLVDRSTGELFF
>13|TRBJ1-1|.|TRBV12-3/TRBV12-4|.
TGTGCCAGCAGTTTCGCGGGTTTTAGGTCAGCTTTCTTT
CASSFAGFRSAFF
>14|TRBJ1-4|.|TRBV5-6|.
TGTGCCAGCAGCGCGACAGGCCCTAATGAAAAACTGTTTTTT
CASSATGPNEKLFF
>15|TRBJ1-6|.|TRBV28|.
TGTGCCAGCAGTACCTCTAGCTCCTATAATTCACCCCTCCACTTT
CASSTSSSYNSPLHF
>19|TRBJ2-5|.|TRBV7-9|TRBD2
TGTGCCAGCAGCTTAGAAAGGCCCGGGACTAGCTTAGATCGAGAGACCCAGTACTTC
CASSLERPGTSLDRETQYF
>16|TRBJ1-1|.|TRBV2|.
TGTGCCAGCAGGGAGATCTACAGGGCTGGGAACACTGAAGCTTTCTTT
CASREIYRAGNTEAFF
>14|TRBJ1-3|.|TRBV28|.
TGTGCCAGCATCAGCCAGGGAGCTGGAAACACCATATATTTT
CASISQGAGNTIYF
>14|TRBJ1-2|.|TRBV27|TRBD1
TGTGCCAGCAGTATTTCGACAGGGGGCTATGGCTACACCTTC
CASSISTGGYGYTF
>15|TRBJ1-6|.|TRBV2|.
TGTGCCAGCAGTGAAGAGGGGACATATAATTCACCCCTCCACTTT
CASSEEGTYNSPLHF
>15|TRBJ2-7|once|TRBV6-6|TRBD2
TGTGCCAGCAGTGACAGCGGGAGGAGCTCCTACGAGCAGTACTTC
CASSDSGRSSYEQYF
>14|TRBJ1-2|.|TRBV27|.
TGTGCCAGCAGTTTGGCGGGAGACACGAGGGGCTACACCTTC
CASSLAGDTRGYTF
>16|TRBJ2-1|once|TRBV28|TRBD2
TGTGCCAGCAGTTTCCGACCTAGCGGGAGACAGTTTGAGCAGTTCTTC
CASSFRPSGRQFEQFF
>15|TRBJ2-3|.|TRBV5-1|TRBD1
TGCGCCAGCAGCGGGCGGACAGGGCCCACAGATACGCAGTATTTT
CASSGRTGPTDTQYF
>16|TRBJ1-4|.|TRBV2|TRBD1
TGTGCCAGCGGACAGGGTCGGGGACGAACTAATGAAAAACTGTTTTTT
CASGQGRGRTNEKLFF
>15|TRBJ1-1|.|TRBV6-5|TRBD1
TGTGCCAGCAGAAATCCGGGACAGGGGGGGACTGAAGCTTTCTTT
CASRNPGQGGTEAFF
>15|TRBJ1-2|.|TRBV18|TRBD1
TGTGCCAGCTCATCCCGACAGGGCTCCTCCTATGGCTACACCTTC
CASSSRQGSSYGYTF
>15|TRBJ2-7|.|TRBV7-9|TRBD1
TGTGCCAGCAGCTTAGTCGAGACAGGGTTCTACGAGCAGTACTTC
CASSLVETGFYEQYF
>13|TRBJ2-5|.|TRBV6-4|.
TGTGCCAGCAGTCTACAGGTCGGAGAGACCCAGTACTTC
CASSLQVGETQYF
>17|TRBJ2-2|.|TRBV10-3|.
TGTGCCAGCATGGAACCCCGGGGAGTCTCAAACACCGGGGAGCTGTTTTTT
CASMEPRGVSNTGELFF
>15|TRBJ2-1|.|TRBV3-1/TRBV3-2|.
TGTGCCAGCAGCCAAGGATGGAGCTCCTACAATGAGCAGTTCTTC
CASSQGWSSYNEQFF
>13|TRBJ2-3|.|TRBV21-1|.
TGTGCCAGCAGCGCAAAGGGCACAGATACGCAGTATTTT
CASSAKGTDTQYF
>12|TRBJ1-2|.|TRBV12-3/TRBV12-4|.
TGTGCCAGCATGGTAGGCAACTATGGCTACACCTTC
CASMVGNYGYTF
>13|TRBJ1-1|.|TRBV5-1|.
TGCGCCAGCAGCGCACAGGTGAACACTGAAGCTTTCTTT
CASSAQVNTEAFF
>19|TRBJ2-1|.|TRBV21-1|.
TGTGCCAGCAGCAAAGTAGACTATTCGGCGGGAGGAGTAGGCAATGAGCAGTTCTTC
CASSKVDYSAGGVGNEQFF
>18|TRBJ2-1|.|TRBV19|TRBD2
TGTGCCAGTACCCCACCAACTGGTAGCGGGGGGGGTTTACATGAGCAGTTCTTC
CASTPPTGSGGGLHEQFF
>18|TRBJ1-2|.|TRBV19|.
TGTGCCAGTAGTAAAGAAGGATGGAGCGCTAGTGACAACTATGGCTACACCTTC
CASSKEGWSASDNYGYTF
>14|TRBJ1-6|.|TRBV28|.
TGTGCCAGCAAAGCAGGGGCCCTAAGGGAGAGTCCCCACTTT
CASKAGALRESPHF
>15|TRBJ1-1|.|TRBV10-3|.
TGTGCCATCAGGACAGAAAATGGGGTGAACACTGAAGCTTTCTTT
CAIRTENGVNTEAFF
>16|TRBJ2-7|once|TRBV3-1/TRBV3-2|.
TGTGCCAGCAGCCCGGCGGGCGCCTTGAGTAAGTACGAGCAGTACTTC
CASSPAGALSKYEQYF
>13|TRBJ2-2|.|TRBV7-2|.
TGTGCCAGCAGACCTAACCGGACCGGGGAGCTGTTTTTT
CASRPNRTGELFF
>16|TRBJ2-3|.|TRBV4-1|TRBD1
TGCGCCAGCAGCAAGAGGACAGGGGGCGAGTCAGATACGCAGTATTTT
CASSKRTGGESDTQYF
>16|TRBJ2-7|once|TRBV28|TRBD1
TGTGCCAGCACACCTCGCTACGGGACAGGGACCTACGAGCAGTACTTC
CASTPRYGTGTYEQYF
>11|TRBJ2-5|.|TRBV20-1|.
TGCAGTGTGGGGGCTCGGGAGACCCAGTACTTC
CSVGARETQYF
>14|TRBJ2-1|.|TRBV4-2|TRBD2
TGTGCCAGCAGCCAAGGCCTAGCGGGAGCTGAGCAGTTCTTC
CASSQGLAGAEQFF
>12|TRBJ2-5|.|TRBV29-1|.
TGCAACGTTCGACCGGTCGAAGAGACCCAGTACTTC
CNVRPVEETQYF
>13|TRBJ1-4|.|TRBV6-5|.
TGTGCCAGCAGCGACAGTACTAATGAAAAACTGTTTTTT
CASSDSTNEKLFF
>15|TRBJ2-3|.|TRBV5-1|TRBD2
TGCGCCAGCAGCTTGCGCGGGGGGGCCCCAGATACGCAGTATTTT
CASSLRGGAPDTQYF
>14|TRBJ1-4|few|TRBV5-1|.
TGCGCCAGCACTTGGGGGGCACCTAATGAAAAACTGTTTTTT
CASTWGAPNEKLFF
>17|TRBJ1-3|once|TRBV3-1/TRBV3-2|TRBD1
TGTGCCAGCAGCCAAAGACAGGGGAGCTACTCTGGAAACACCATATATTTT
CASSQRQGSYSGNTIYF